These 28 T cell receptor beta chains were sequenced from one sample in a study of immune aging and cytomegalovirus after organ transplant. For these receptors, no antigen is known. A microwell BD Rhapsody targeted mRNA and AbSeq workflow captured the cells and built the libraries. One entry per CDR3 protein, called by TCRdb with MiXCR from the single-cell sequencing reads. Among roughly 23,000 distinct CDR3 sequences listed, roughly a third were seen once. Time point indicated: five sample-tagged time points from pre-transplant (day -1) to day 368 post-transplant, pooled. The sample here was CMV peptide-activated CD4+ and CD8+ T cells sorted from blood, taken at five time points, pooled. Sample subset: sorted CD8+CD137+ and CD4+CD154+ T cells after roughly 13 h CMV IE-1 peptide stimulation. The receptors stem from a female donor who had a heart transplant and CMV viremia.

This rearrangement joins TRBV12-3 or TRBV12-4 to TRBJ2-4, with TRBD1 identical over 7 bases. Losses at the gene ends were 6 bases for V and 0 bases for J; bases not matched to a gene: 8. This CDR3 comprises 16 residues. The CDR3 sequence: CASSLRQGTAKNIQYF. The DNA of the CDR3 is TGTGCCAGCAGCCTGAGACAGGGAACAGCCAAAAACATTCAGTACTTC.

Notes on this clonotype: One end of the junction fails to match germline, which may point to a read error. This chain joins TRBV2 and TRBJ2-3, with D possibly being TRBD1 (6 bases). The CDR3 length is 16 residues. CDR1 and CDR2 (germline): SNHLY, FYNNEI. The CDR3 DNA reads as TGTGCCAGCAGTAACAGGGAAGTGCCGGCCACAGGTACGCAGTATTTT. Protein: CASSNREVPATGTQYF.

The table lists this clonotype with a few counts. This chain links TRBV30 with TRBJ2-6; 7 bases line up with TRBD2. CDR1 and CDR2 from the germline V gene are GTSNPN and SVGIG (reference sequence). V shed 2 bases, J shed 1 base, and the junction held 11 bases outside the gene matches. The CDR3 is 18 residues long. As DNA, the CDR3 is TGTGCCTGGAGTTTTTCACCAGGGAGGGGTTCTGGGGCCAACGTCCTGACTTTC. This gives the protein CAWSFSPGRGSGANVLTF.

The CDR3, as DNA: TGTGCCAGCGAAGTGCCCGGGACAGGGGGTCACATTCAGTACTTC. Translation: CASEVPGTGGHIQYF. The rearrangement uses TRBV6-1 and TRBJ2-4; 11 bases are shared with TRBD1. The CDR3 runs to 15 residues. J gave up 8 bases and V 8 bases, and 11 bases lay outside the gene matches. Germline-derived CDR1 and CDR2 are MNHNS and SASEGT.

This chain uses TRBV29-1 with TRBJ2-3, with TRBD1 matching 9 bases. CDR3 size: 12 residues. CDR1 is SQVTM and CDR2 is ANQGSEA in the germline V gene. Unmatched junction bases numbered 5, after V lost 7 bases and J lost 6 bases. The CDR3 DNA reads as TGCAGCGGGGGACAGGGAGGCGATACGCAGTATTTT. This translates into CSGGQGGDTQYF.

The V call is TRBV6-5, the J call TRBJ2-5, with TRBD1 as a possible D gene (5 bases). CDR1 MNHEY and CDR2 SVGAGI come from the germline V gene. Between the trimmed V and J ends, which lost 6 bases and 1 base, there was a span of 6 bases. The CDR3 loop spans 12 amino acids. The CDR3, as DNA: TGTGCCAGCAGGGACACCCAAGAGACCCAGTACTTC. Protein sequence: CASRDTQETQYF.

The rearrangement joins TRBV11-1 to TRBJ1-1; D gene unclear. Trimming removed 3 bases at V and 1 base at J, with 6 bases between. The V gene's germline CDR1 is SGHAT and CDR2 FQDESV (reference sequence). CDR3 length: 13 residues. The CDR3 spells CASSFTANTEAFF. CDR3 in DNA: TGTGCCAGCAGCTTTACCGCGAACACTGAAGCTTTCTTT.

By sample fraction, this clonotype is medium-sized. The chain has TRBV20-1 and TRBJ1-5, with D uncertain. Per the germline V gene, CDR1 is DFQATT and CDR2 is SNEGSKA (reference sequence). The CDR3 is 12 residues long. V dropped 4 bases and J dropped 4 bases, with 8 bases sitting between them. CDR3 residues: CSAIKDNQPQHF. DNA of the CDR3: TGCAGTGCTATAAAAGATAATCAGCCCCAGCATTTT.

The chain carries TRBV2 and TRBJ2-7; D unresolved. The V and J ends lost 3 bases and 4 bases respectively, with 4 bases between them. This CDR3 is 11 amino acids long. In germline, CDR1 is SNHLY, CDR2 FYNNEI. In DNA form, the CDR3 reads TGTGCCAGCAGTGAGGATTACGAGCAGTACTTC. Amino acids: CASSEDYEQYF. Full variable domain (rest looked up from reference TRBV2 and TRBJ2-7): EPEVTQTPSHQVTQMGQEVILRCVPISNHLYFYWYRQILGQKVEFLVSFYNNEISEKSEIFDDQFSVERPDGSNFTLKIRSTKLEDSAMYFCASSEDYEQYFGPGTRLTVT.

The chain employs TRBV5-1 and TRBJ1-3; D is undetermined. Trimming left V 0 bases short and J 0 bases short, with 7 bases between. The CDR3 spans 15 residues. CDR1 is SGHRS, CDR2 YFSETQ, per germline. The CDR3 sequence: CASSLDGSSGNTIYF. In DNA form, the CDR3 reads TGCGCCAGCAGCTTGGACGGGAGCTCTGGAAACACCATATATTTT.

This clonotype was counted between two and nine times. The chain has TRBV5-1 and TRBJ2-1; TRBD1 is a possible D gene (6 bases). CDR3 length: 15 amino acids. CDR1 and CDR2 (germline): SGHRS, YFSETQ. Between the trimmed V and J ends, which lost 3 bases and 3 bases, there was a span of 13 bases. In DNA form, the CDR3 reads TGCGCCAGCAGCTCATACAGGGAAAGCTACAATGAGCAGTTCTTC. Protein sequence: CASSSYRESYNEQFF.

This clonotype occurred a few times. The rearrangement links TRBV12-3 or TRBV12-4 to TRBJ2-1; D is ambiguous. This CDR3 region has 14 residues. The ends were cut back, 7 bases at V and 10 bases at J, with 20 bases in the middle. CDR3 residues: CASTPSTINQEQFF. The CDR3 DNA follows: TGTGCCAGCACCCCCAGTACAATCAATCAAGAGCAGTTCTTC.

This clonotype is deemed medium-sized (0.01 to 0.1%). The chain is built from TRBV20-1 and TRBJ2-5; 11 nucleotides align to TRBD2. Unmatched junction bases numbered 8, after V lost 6 bases and J lost 5 bases. The CDR3 length is 14 residues. CDR1 is DFQATT and CDR2 is SNEGSKA in the germline V gene (reference sequence). CDR3 region: CSAGTSGLGETQYF. The CDR3 nucleotides are TGCAGTGCGGGGACTAGCGGATTGGGGGAGACCCAGTACTTC.

This clonotype was recorded a few times. The V call is TRBV3-1, the J call TRBJ2-7; TRBD2 matches at 8 bases. The CDR3 extends over 16 amino acids. Germline CDR1 is LGHDT and CDR2 is YNNKEL (reference sequence). The ends lost 5 bases at V and 3 bases at J; junction bases unmatched: 12. The CDR3 loop is CASSAQRNSGDYEQYF. CDR3 in DNA: TGTGCCAGCAGCGCCCAACGGAATAGCGGGGACTACGAGCAGTACTTC.

V usage is TRBV28 and J usage is TRBJ2-7; TRBD2 matches at 7 bases. J gave up 8 bases and V 4 bases, and 14 bases lay outside the gene matches. The CDR3 covers 15 residues. Germline V lookup: CDR1 MDHEN, CDR2 SYDVKM. The CDR3 DNA reads as TGTGCCAGCAGTTCAATGACAGCGGGATTTAGGCAGCAGTACTTC. Amino acids: CASSSMTAGFRQQYF.

This clonotype was counted a few times. The chain joins TRBV18 to TRBJ2-7, with D perhaps being TRBD1 or TRBD2 (5 bases each). V lost 3 bases, J lost 2 bases, and 14 bases lay in between. This CDR3 is 15 amino acids long. Germline V gene sequence: CDR1 KGHSH, CDR2 LQKENI. The CDR3 region is CASSPIMGDPYEQYF. Written as DNA, the CDR3 is TGTGCCAGCTCACCGATCATGGGGGATCCCTACGAGCAGTACTTC. Combining the CDR3 with reference TRBV18 and TRBJ2-7 gives the whole variable domain NAGVMQNPRHLVRRRGQEARLRCSPMKGHSHVYWYRQLPEEGLKFMVYLQKENIIDESGMPKERFSAEFPKEGPSILRIQQVVRGDSAAYFCASSPIMGDPYEQYFGPGTRLTVT.

The chain has TRBV5-4 and TRBJ2-1, with 8 bases fitting TRBD2. V was pared by 2 bases and J by 5 bases, with 9 bases of the junction left unmatched. Germline CDR1 and CDR2: SGHNT and YYREEE (reference sequence). The CDR3 spans 16 residues. In nucleotides, the CDR3 is TGTGCCAGCAGCTTATCGTATACTAGCGGCAACAATGAGCAGTTCTTC. Translated, it gives CASSLSYTSGNNEQFF.

By frequency in the sample, this clonotype is medium-sized (0.01 to 0.1%). The genes are TRBV6-6 and TRBJ1-2, with 8 bases matching TRBD1. Germline assignment: CDR1 MNHNY and CDR2 SVGAGI (reference sequence). The CDR3 has 13 amino acids. With V trimmed by 8 bases and J by 6 bases, 8 bases remained unmatched. CDR3 coding DNA: TGTGCCAGCGGTGGGCAGGGGGCGGATGGCTACACCTTC. Translating it yields CASGGQGADGYTF.

The rearrangement joins TRBV6-5 to TRBJ2-1; tentative D call: TRBD2 (6 bases). Trimming removed 0 bases at V and 1 base at J, with 10 bases between. This CDR3 is 16 amino acids long. CDR1 MNHEY and CDR2 SVGAGI come from the germline V gene. As DNA, the CDR3 is TGTGCCAGCAGTTACTCCGGAGCGGGTTCCTACAATGAGCAGTTCTTC. Its translation is CASSYSGAGSYNEQFF.

Concerning this clonotype: A junction end diverges from the germline sequence, so it may reflect a read error. The V and J genes are TRBV5-1 and TRBJ2-7; 10 nucleotides agree with TRBD1. Germline V gene lookup returns CDR1 SGHRS and CDR2 YFSETQ. The CDR3 covers 16 residues. The CDR3 bases are TGCGCCAGCAGCTTCTCGGGACAGGGGATCTCCTACGGGCAGTGCTTC. As protein: CASSFSGQGISYGQCF.

The CDR3 here is CAITTGAGTEAFF. CDR3 nucleotide sequence: TGTGCCATCACGACAGGGGCAGGGACTGAAGCTTTCTTT. J is TRBJ1-1 and V is TRBV10-3, with 8 bases that match TRBD1. The V segment lost 7 bases and the J segment 5 bases; nucleotides outside the gene matches: 6. The length of the CDR3 is 13 residues. The germline V gene has CDR1 ENHRY and CDR2 SYGVKD.

The rearrangement links TRBV29-1 to TRBJ2-3, with unresolved D. The germline CDR1 and CDR2 sequences are SQVTM and ANQGSEA. V lost 7 bases to trimming and J lost 5 bases, with 7 bases between them. The length of the CDR3 is 10 residues. The CDR3 here is CSGSGDTQYF. In nucleotides, the CDR3 is TGCAGCGGTAGTGGAGATACGCAGTATTTT.

The chain is built from TRBV30 and TRBJ2-1; 9 nucleotides align to TRBD1. This CDR3 is built from 14 residues. J gave up 8 bases and V 5 bases, and 10 bases lay outside the gene matches. The germline V gene has CDR1 GTSNPN and CDR2 SVGIG (reference sequence). The DNA for the CDR3 is TGTGCCTGGTTACCGGGACAGGGAGTCGATGAGCAGTTCTTC. The encoded protein is CAWLPGQGVDEQFF. Filled out from reference TRBV30 and TRBJ2-1, the complete variable domain reads SQTIHQWPATLVQPVGSPLSLECTVEGTSNPNLYWYRQAAGRGLQLLFYSVGIGQISSEVPQNLSASRPQDRQFILSSKKLLLSDSGFYLCAWLPGQGVDEQFFGPGTRLTVL.

The chain is built from TRBV5-1 and TRBJ2-1; 8 bases agree with TRBD2. Germline V gives CDR1 SGHRS, CDR2 YFSETQ. The CDR3 is made up of 16 amino acids. J was trimmed by 2 bases and V by 2 bases; bases with no gene match: 6. CDR3 residues: CASSFVRGGPYNEQFF. In DNA, the CDR3 is TGCGCCAGCAGCTTCGTACGGGGGGGACCCTACAATGAGCAGTTCTTC.

The J gene is TRBJ2-6, the V gene TRBV5-4; 11 bases line up with TRBD2. The germline gives CDR1 SGHNT, CDR2 YYREEE (reference sequence). V was pared by 5 bases and J by 2 bases, with 9 bases of the junction left unmatched. This CDR3 region has 18 residues. CDR3 DNA: TGTGCCAGCAGGCCGACTAGCGGGATGGGCCCTGGGGCCAACGTCCTGACTTTC. Translated, it gives CASRPTSGMGPGANVLTF.

This clonotype was seen repeatedly, ten times or more. The chain couples TRBV3-1 to TRBJ2-2, with D unclear. Deletions cut 0 bases from V and 4 bases from J, with 9 bases between. The length of the CDR3 is 15 residues. The V gene's germline CDR1 is LGHDT and CDR2 YNNKEL (reference sequence). CDR3 protein: CASSQEAQITGELFF. CDR3 nucleotide sequence: TGTGCCAGCAGCCAAGAGGCCCAGATCACCGGGGAGCTGTTTTTT.

This clonotype was seen more than once but under ten times. The J gene is TRBJ2-1, the V gene TRBV14; D perhaps matches TRBD2 (5 bases). Trimming left V 4 bases short and J 6 bases short, with 16 bases between. Germline CDR1 reads SGHDN; CDR2 reads FVKESK. The CDR3 contains 15 residues. The CDR3 coding sequence is TGTGCCAGCAGCCCCCTCGGGGTAGGACGCAATGAGCAGTTCTTC. Its protein is CASSPLGVGRNEQFF.

The sample holds many counts of this clonotype. This could be a read error, since a much larger clone is one nucleotide away. The V gene is TRBV7-2, the J gene TRBJ2-7; a possible D gene is TRBD2 (6 bases). Per germline, CDR1 SGHTA and CDR2 FQGNSA. This CDR3 spans 13 amino acids. The CDR3: CARSPGVVPEQYF. CDR3 nucleotide sequence: TGTGCCCGCAGCCCGGGGGTTGTCCCCGAGCAGTACTTC.